This passage covers 23 T cell receptor beta chains from one sample sequenced in a study of cytomegalovirus exposure and HLA in healthy donors. Both 60 Vbeta primers and 13 Jbeta primers went into the PCR. The method was immunoSEQ multiplex PCR; TCRdb's version includes in-frame clones alone and lacks a portion of them. The sample yields about 140,000 clones, 70% to 85% seen once. Sample: PBMCs. The receptors stem from a woman aged 55-75 years in good health and CMV-seropositive.

The sample holds a few counts of this clone. The rearrangement uses TRBV4-3 and TRBJ1-1; tentative D call: TRBD1 (5 bases). Germline assignment: CDR1 LGHNA and CDR2 YSLEER. The V end lost 4 bases, the J end lost 2 bases, and 11 bases lay between the germline ends. This CDR3 has 14 amino acids. The CDR3 sequence is CASSRRRVNTEAFF. CDR3 nucleotides: TGCGCCAGCAGCCGACGCAGGGTTAACACTGAAGCTTTCTTT.

The V and J genes are TRBV11-2 and TRBJ2-7; TRBD2 agrees at 11 bases. V dropped 5 bases and J dropped 13; count of bases not matched to a gene: 13. CDR1 SGHAT and CDR2 FQNNGV come from the germline V gene. The CDR3 is 14 residues long. The CDR3 loop reads CASSAGTSGPRYYF. The CDR3 DNA sequence: TGTGCCAGCAGCGCCGGGACTAGCGGCCCCAGATACTACTTC.

The V gene is TRBV29-1, the J gene TRBJ2-7, with 10 bases that match TRBD1. This CDR3 contains 13 residues. The germline gives CDR1 SQVTM, CDR2 ANQGSEA. V was clipped by 6 bases and J by 5 bases; unmatched bases: 7. CDR3 loop: CSVGGTGVHEQYF. In DNA form, the CDR3 reads TGCAGCGTGGGAGGGACAGGGGTCCACGAGCAGTACTTC.

The genes are TRBV2 and TRBJ2-5; 14 bases are shared with TRBD2. CDR1 is SNHLY and CDR2 is FYNNEI in the germline V gene. The CDR3 length is 14 residues. V lost 8 bases, J lost 4 bases, and 3 bases stayed unmatched. In DNA, the CDR3 is TGTGCCAGCCGGGGACTAGCGGGAGCAGAGACCCAGTACTTC. This sequence encodes CASRGLAGAETQYF.

CDR3 nucleotide sequence: TGTGCCAGCAGCCGATTCGGACTAGCGGTGCAAGAGACCCAGTACTTC. Its translation: CASSRFGLAVQETQYF. The chain links TRBV6-8 to TRBJ2-5; 10 nucleotides match TRBD2. This CDR3 has 16 amino acids. Germline assignment: CDR1 MNHGY and CDR2 SAAAGT. Losses at the gene ends were 6 bases for V and 2 bases for J; bases not matched to a gene: 9.

The chain combines TRBV13 with TRBJ2-2; TRBD1 matches 7 bases. This CDR3 contains 15 residues. Germline CDR1 PRHDT, CDR2 FYEKMQ (reference sequence). V lost 1 base to trimming and J lost 5 bases; unmatched junction nucleotides: 4. CDR3 DNA: TGTGCCAGCAGCTTAGTACAGGGGAATACCGGGGAGCTGTTTTTT. Protein sequence: CASSLVQGNTGELFF.

The V and J genes are TRBV2 and TRBJ1-1; possibly TRBD1 for D (6 bases). CDR1 and CDR2 (germline): SNHLY, FYNNEI. This CDR3 region has 17 residues. Trimming took off 3 bases at V and 4 bases at J, with 21 bases between the two ends. CDR3 in DNA: TGTGCCAGCAGTGACTTTCTCGGGACATATTCTGGCACTGAAGCTTTCTTT. Its translation is CASSDFLGTYSGTEAFF.

The V and J genes are TRBV7-6 and TRBJ1-4; TRBD1 is a possible D gene (6 bases). The CDR3 totals 16 residues. The V end lost 0 bases, the J end lost 5 bases, and 13 bases lay between the germline ends. Germline V gene data show CDR1 as SGHVS and CDR2 as FNYEAQ. CDR3 sequence reads: CASSLATGLENEKLFF. The CDR3 DNA reads as TGTGCCAGCAGCTTAGCCACAGGGCTGGAGAATGAAAAACTGTTTTTT.

The chain has TRBV5-1 and TRBJ2-5; the match to TRBD1 covers 7 bases. CDR3 length: 15 amino acids. Germline assignment: CDR1 SGHRS and CDR2 YFSETQ. The trim removed 4 bases at V and 5 bases at J, leaving 11 bases unmatched. The CDR3: CASSLIWGQPETQYF. In nucleotides, the CDR3 is TGCGCCAGCAGCCTAATTTGGGGACAGCCGGAGACCCAGTACTTC.

The chain joins TRBV5-1 to TRBJ2-3, with 8 bases fitting TRBD2. Losses at the gene ends were 3 bases for V and 2 bases for J; bases not matched to a gene: 5. The CDR3 is 15 amino acids. Looked up from germline, CDR1 is SGHRS and CDR2 is YFSETQ. The CDR3 region is CASSSRGGYTDTQYF. CDR3 nucleotide sequence: TGCGCCAGCAGCTCCCGGGGGGGGTACACAGATACGCAGTATTTT.

This chain joins TRBV18 and TRBJ1-4; 10 nucleotides agree with TRBD1. Germline assignment: CDR1 KGHSH and CDR2 LQKENI. With V trimmed by 5 bases and J by 10 bases, 7 bases remained unmatched. This CDR3 comprises 14 residues. CDR3 loop: CASSYGTGDGKLFF. The CDR3 DNA is TGTGCCAGCTCATATGGGACAGGGGATGGAAAACTGTTTTTT.

The chain carries TRBV30 and TRBJ2-3, with 8 bases fitting TRBD1. The CDR3 consists of 16 residues. Germline CDR1 GTSNPN, CDR2 SVGIG (reference sequence). J lost 1 base, V lost 0 bases, and 6 bases had no gene match. CDR3 sequence (DNA): TGTGCCTGGAGTGTAGGACAGACAGGGGGCACAGATACGCAGTATTTT. Its translation is CAWSVGQTGGTDTQYF.

This clone was found once. The chain recombines TRBV28 with TRBJ1-4; 8 bases agree with TRBD1. The CDR3 consists of 19 residues. CDR1 MDHEN and CDR2 SYDVKM come from the germline V gene. V was clipped by 5 bases and J by 8 bases; unmatched bases: 22. The CDR3 is CASSPSGTGMLLIPEKLFF. The CDR3 bases are TGTGCCAGCAGTCCCTCCGGGACAGGCATGTTATTAATTCCCGAAAAACTGTTTTTT.

This chain joins TRBV19 and TRBJ2-1, with a possible D match to TRBD2 (6 bases). Germline CDR1 reads LNHDA; CDR2 reads SQIVND (reference sequence). The germline V and J ends were trimmed by 6 bases and 5 bases, with 20 bases remaining between them. The CDR3 has 16 amino acids. The CDR3: CASRLRSGTHHNEQFF. For the CDR3, the DNA is TGTGCCAGTAGATTAAGATCCGGGACTCACCACAATGAGCAGTTCTTC.

The V gene is TRBV5-1, the J gene TRBJ2-1; 12 positions match TRBD2. V gave up 2 bases and J gave up 4 bases; unmatched junction bases: 4. Germline loops: CDR1 SGHRS, CDR2 YFSETQ. This CDR3 comprises 16 residues. The CDR3 DNA is TGCGCCAGCAGCTTACTAGCGGGGGGCGAGTACAATGAGCAGTTCTTC. Translation: CASSLLAGGEYNEQFF.

This sequence joins TRBV2 and TRBJ2-7; D is possibly TRBD2 (5 bases). Looked up from germline, CDR1 is SNHLY and CDR2 is FYNNEI. The CDR3 totals 13 residues. Deletions cut 5 bases from V and 0 bases from J, with 8 bases between. The CDR3 DNA reads as TGTGCCAGCAGTTGGGAGTTCTCCTACGAGCAGTACTTC. Translated, it gives CASSWEFSYEQYF.

This clone has only one observation. The V call is TRBV2, the J call TRBJ2-7; D uncertain. CDR1 is SNHLY and CDR2 is FYNNEI in the germline V gene. With 6 bases removed from V and 3 bases from J, the gap between germline ends came to 6 bases. The CDR3 totals 11 residues. The DNA for the CDR3 is TGTGCCAGCAGCCCCCTCTACGAGCAGTACTTC. This gives the protein CASSPLYEQYF.

The chain carries TRBV28 and TRBJ2-5, with TRBD2 matching over 11 bases. The CDR3 has 16 residues. The germline V gene encodes CDR1 MDHEN and CDR2 SYDVKM. The V gene end was trimmed by 2 bases and the J gene end by 5 bases; junction bases not matched to a gene: 7. The DNA for the CDR3 is TGTGCCAGCAGTTTACTGGGGACTAGCGGTCGGGAGACCCAGTACTTC. Translating it yields CASSLLGTSGRETQYF.

V is TRBV5-4 and J is TRBJ2-5; 8 nucleotides align to TRBD2. The junction had 6 bases not matched to a gene; V was cut back by 0 bases and J by 11 bases. Per germline, CDR1 SGHNT and CDR2 YYREEE (reference sequence). The CDR3 consists of 13 residues. CDR3 coding DNA: TGTGCCAGCAGCTTGGATCATACGGGGGGGCAGTACTTC. It codes for CASSLDHTGGQYF.

The rearrangement links TRBV29-1 to TRBJ2-1; a possible D gene is TRBD2 (6 bases). Trimming pared 6 bases from V and 5 bases from J, leaving 11 bases between. CDR1 and CDR2 (germline): SQVTM, ANQGSEA. This CDR3 is built from 12 residues. The CDR3 coding sequence is TGCAGCGTGGAGGGTCTAAACAATGAGCAGTTCTTC. It yields the protein CSVEGLNNEQFF.

The CDR3 region has the DNA TGTGCCAGCACCTCACAGGGGGCCAGAGATACGCAGTATTTT. It codes for CASTSQGARDTQYF. The J gene is TRBJ2-3, the V gene TRBV2; 9 bases map to TRBD1. Per germline, CDR1 SNHLY and CDR2 FYNNEI. This CDR3 spans 14 amino acids. Trimming at V came to 7 bases and at J to 5 bases, leaving 7 bases not matched to a gene.

The J gene is TRBJ1-2, the V gene TRBV7-9; TRBD1 matches 9 bases. This CDR3 has 16 residues. The germline V gene encodes CDR1 SEHNR and CDR2 FQNEAQ (reference sequence). The V segment lost 5 bases and the J segment 8 bases; nucleotides outside the gene matches: 15. The CDR3 DNA is TGTGCCAGCAGCAAGGGGGGACAGGGACGTATGATGGGCTACACCTTC. Amino acids: CASSKGGQGRMMGYTF.

The gene calls are TRBV5-6 and TRBJ1-1; TRBD1 is a possible D gene (6 bases). The germline V gene has CDR1 SGHDT and CDR2 YYEEEE. The ends were cut back, 0 bases at V and 1 base at J, with 10 bases in the middle. The CDR3 extends over 15 amino acids. In nucleotides, the CDR3 is TGTGCCAGCAGCTTGGCCGACAGGAAGAACACTGAAGCTTTCTTT. Its protein product is CASSLADRKNTEAFF. Complete variable domain (other parts from reference TRBV5-6 and TRBJ1-1): DAGVTQSPTHLIKTRGQQVTLRCSPKSGHDTVSWYQQALGQGPQFIFQYYEEEERQRGNFPDRFSGHQFPNYSSELNVNALLLGDSALYLCASSLADRKNTEAFFGQGTRLTVV.